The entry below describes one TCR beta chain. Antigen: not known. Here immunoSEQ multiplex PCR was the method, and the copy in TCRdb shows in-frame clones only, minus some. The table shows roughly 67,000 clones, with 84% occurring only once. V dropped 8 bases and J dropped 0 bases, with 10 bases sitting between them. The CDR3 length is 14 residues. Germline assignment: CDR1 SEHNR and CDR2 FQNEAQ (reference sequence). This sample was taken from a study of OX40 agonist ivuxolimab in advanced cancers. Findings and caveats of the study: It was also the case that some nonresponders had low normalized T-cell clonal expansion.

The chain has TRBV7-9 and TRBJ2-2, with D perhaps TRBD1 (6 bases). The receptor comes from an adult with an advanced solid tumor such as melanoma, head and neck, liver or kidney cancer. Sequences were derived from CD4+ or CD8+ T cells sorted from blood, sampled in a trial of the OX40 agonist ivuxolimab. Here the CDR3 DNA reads TGTGCCAGCCGACAGGCCGCGAACACCGGGGAGCTGTTTTTT. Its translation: CASRQAANTGELFF.